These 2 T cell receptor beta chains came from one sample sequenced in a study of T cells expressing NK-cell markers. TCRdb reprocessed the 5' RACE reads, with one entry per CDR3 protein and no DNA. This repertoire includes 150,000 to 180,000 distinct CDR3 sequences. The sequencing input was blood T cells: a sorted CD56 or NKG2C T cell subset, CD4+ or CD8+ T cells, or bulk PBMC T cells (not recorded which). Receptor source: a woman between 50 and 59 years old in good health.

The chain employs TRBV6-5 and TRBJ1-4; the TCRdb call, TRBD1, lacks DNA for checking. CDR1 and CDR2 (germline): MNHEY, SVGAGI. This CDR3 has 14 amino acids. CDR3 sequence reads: CASSPPGGHEKLFF.

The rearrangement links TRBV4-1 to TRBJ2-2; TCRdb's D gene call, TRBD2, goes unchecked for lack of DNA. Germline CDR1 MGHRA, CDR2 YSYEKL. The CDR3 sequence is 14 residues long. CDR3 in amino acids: CASSHNPGDGELFF.